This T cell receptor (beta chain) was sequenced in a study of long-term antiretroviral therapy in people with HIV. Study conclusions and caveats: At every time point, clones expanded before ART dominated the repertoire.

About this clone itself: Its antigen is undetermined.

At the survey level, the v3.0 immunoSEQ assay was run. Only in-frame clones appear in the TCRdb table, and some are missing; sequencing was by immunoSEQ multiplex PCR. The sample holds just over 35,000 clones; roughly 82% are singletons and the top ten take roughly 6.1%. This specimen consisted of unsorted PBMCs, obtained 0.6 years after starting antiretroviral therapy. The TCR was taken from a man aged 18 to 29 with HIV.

The CDR3 reads CASSPGQGAMDQPQHF. CDR3 nucleotides: TGTGCCAGCTCGCCGGGACAGGGGGCTATGGATCAGCCCCAGCATTTT. V and J are TRBV18 and TRBJ1-5, with 12 bases aligning to TRBD1. With V trimmed by 6 bases and J by 5 bases, 8 bases remained unmatched. CDR3 length equals 16 residues. Germline V lookup: CDR1 KGHSH, CDR2 LQKENI.